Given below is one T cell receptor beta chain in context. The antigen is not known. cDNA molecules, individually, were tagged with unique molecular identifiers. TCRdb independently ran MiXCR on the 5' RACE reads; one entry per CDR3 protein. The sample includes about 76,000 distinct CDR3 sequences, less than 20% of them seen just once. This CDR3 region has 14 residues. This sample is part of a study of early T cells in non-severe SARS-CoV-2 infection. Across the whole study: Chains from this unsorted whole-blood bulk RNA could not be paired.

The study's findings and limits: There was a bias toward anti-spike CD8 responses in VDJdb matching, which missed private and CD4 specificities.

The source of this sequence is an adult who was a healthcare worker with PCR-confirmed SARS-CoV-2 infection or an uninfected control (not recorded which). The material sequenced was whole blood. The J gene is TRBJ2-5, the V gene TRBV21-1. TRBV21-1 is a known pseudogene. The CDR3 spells CASSKAGWLETQYF. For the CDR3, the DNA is TGTGCCAGCAGCAAAGCGGGGTGGCTGGAGACCCAGTACTTC.